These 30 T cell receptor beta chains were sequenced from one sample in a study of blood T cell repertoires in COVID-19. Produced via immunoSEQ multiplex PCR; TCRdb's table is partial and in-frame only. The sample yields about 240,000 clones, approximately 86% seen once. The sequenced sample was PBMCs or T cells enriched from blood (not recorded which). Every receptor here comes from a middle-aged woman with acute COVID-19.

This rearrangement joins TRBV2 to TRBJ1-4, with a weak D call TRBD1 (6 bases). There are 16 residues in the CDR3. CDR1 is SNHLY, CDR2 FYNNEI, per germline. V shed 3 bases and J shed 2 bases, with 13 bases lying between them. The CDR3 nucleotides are TGTGCCAGCAGTGACGGGGGGAGGGGGACTAATGAAAAACTGTTTTTT. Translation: CASSDGGRGTNEKLFF.

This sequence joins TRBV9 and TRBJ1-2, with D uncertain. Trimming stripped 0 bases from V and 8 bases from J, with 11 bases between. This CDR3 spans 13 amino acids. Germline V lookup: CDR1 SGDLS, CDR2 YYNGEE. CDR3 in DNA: TGTGCCAGCAGCGTAGAGGAGGCCCGGGGCTACACCTTC. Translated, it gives CASSVEEARGYTF.

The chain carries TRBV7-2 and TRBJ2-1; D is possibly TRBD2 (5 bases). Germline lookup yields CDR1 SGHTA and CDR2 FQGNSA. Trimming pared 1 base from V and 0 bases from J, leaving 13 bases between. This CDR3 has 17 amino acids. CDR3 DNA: TGTGCCAGCAGCTTAGTGGGCGGGCGGAGCTCCTACAATGAGCAGTTCTTC. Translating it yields CASSLVGGRSSYNEQFF. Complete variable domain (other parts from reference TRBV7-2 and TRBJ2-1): GAGVSQSPSNKVTEKGKDVELRCDPISGHTALYWYRQSLGQGLEFLIYFQGNSAPDKSGLPSDRFSAERTGGSVSTLTIQRTQQEDSAVYLCASSLVGGRSSYNEQFFGPGTRLTVL.

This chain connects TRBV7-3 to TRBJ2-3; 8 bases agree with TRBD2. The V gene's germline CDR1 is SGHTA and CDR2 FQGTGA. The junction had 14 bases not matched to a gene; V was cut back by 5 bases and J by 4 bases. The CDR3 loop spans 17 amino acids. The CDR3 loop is CASSPTSRGRMADTQYF. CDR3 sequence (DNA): TGTGCCAGCAGCCCCACCTCCCGCGGGAGGATGGCAGATACGCAGTATTTT.

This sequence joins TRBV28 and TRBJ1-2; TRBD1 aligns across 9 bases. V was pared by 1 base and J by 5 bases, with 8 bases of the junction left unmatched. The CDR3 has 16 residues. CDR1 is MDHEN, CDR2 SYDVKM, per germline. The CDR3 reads CASSLYLTGGSYGYTF. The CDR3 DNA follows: TGTGCCAGCAGTTTATACTTGACAGGGGGATCTTATGGCTACACCTTC.

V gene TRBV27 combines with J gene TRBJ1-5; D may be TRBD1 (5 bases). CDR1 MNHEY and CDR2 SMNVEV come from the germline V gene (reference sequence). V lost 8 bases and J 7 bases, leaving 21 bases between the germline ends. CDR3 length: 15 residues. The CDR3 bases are TGTGCCAGCGAGTTTCGCCCAGGGTCCCAACAGCCCCAGCATTTT. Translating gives CASEFRPGSQQPQHF.

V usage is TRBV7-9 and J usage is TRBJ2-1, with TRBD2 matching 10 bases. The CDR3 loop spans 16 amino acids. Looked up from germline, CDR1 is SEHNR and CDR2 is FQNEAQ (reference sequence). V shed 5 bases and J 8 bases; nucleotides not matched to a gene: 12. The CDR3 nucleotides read TGTGCCAGCAGCCGCCTAACTAGCGGGAAGTCGGATGAGCAGTTCTTC. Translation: CASSRLTSGKSDEQFF.

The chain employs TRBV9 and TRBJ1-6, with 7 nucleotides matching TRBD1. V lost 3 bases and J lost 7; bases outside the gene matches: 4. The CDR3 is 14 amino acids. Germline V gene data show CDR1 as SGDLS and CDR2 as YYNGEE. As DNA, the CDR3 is TGTGCCAGCAGCGGACAGGGTGGGAATTCACCCCTCCACTTT. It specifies CASSGQGGNSPLHF.

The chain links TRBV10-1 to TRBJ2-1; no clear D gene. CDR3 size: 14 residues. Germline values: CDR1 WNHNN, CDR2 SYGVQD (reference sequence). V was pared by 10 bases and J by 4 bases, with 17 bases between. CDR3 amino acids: CATISRRRYNEQFF. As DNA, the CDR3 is TGCGCCACCATATCTCGGCGGAGATACAATGAGCAGTTCTTC.

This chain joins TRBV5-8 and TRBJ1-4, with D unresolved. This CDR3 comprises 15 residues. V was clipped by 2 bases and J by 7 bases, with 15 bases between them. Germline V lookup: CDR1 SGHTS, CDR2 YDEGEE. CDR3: CASSFTRGRSEKLFF. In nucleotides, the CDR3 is TGTGCCAGCAGCTTTACCCGGGGAAGAAGTGAAAAACTGTTTTTT.

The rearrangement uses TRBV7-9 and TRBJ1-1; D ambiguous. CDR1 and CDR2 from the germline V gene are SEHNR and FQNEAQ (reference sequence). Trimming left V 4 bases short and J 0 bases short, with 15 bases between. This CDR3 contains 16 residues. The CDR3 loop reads CASSYPVRVMNTEAFF. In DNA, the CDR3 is TGTGCCAGCAGCTATCCTGTGCGGGTTATGAACACTGAAGCTTTCTTT. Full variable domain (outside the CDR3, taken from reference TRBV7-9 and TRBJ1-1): DTGVSQNPRHKITKRGQNVTFRCDPISEHNRLYWYRQTLGQGPEFLTYFQNEAQLEKSRLLSDRFSAERPKGSFSTLEIQRTEQGDSAMYLCASSYPVRVMNTEAFFGQGTRLTVV.

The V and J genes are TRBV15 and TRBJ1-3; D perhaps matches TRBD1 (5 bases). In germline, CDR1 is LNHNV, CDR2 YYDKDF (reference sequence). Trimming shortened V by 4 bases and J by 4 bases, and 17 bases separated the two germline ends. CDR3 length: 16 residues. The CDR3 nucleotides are TGTGCCACCAGCATAACCACGGACATTAAGGGAAACACCATATATTTT. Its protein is CATSITTDIKGNTIYF. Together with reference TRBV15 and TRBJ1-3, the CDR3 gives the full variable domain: DAMVIQNPRYQVTQFGKPVTLSCSQTLNHNVMYWYQQKSSQAPKLLFHYYDKDFNNEADTPDNFQSRRPNTSFCFLDIRSPGLGDTAMYLCATSITTDIKGNTIYFGEGSWLTVV.

The CDR3 sequence is CASSGRAWGEQFF. CDR3 in DNA: TGTGCCAGCAGCGGGAGGGCCTGGGGTGAGCAGTTCTTC. This rearrangement joins TRBV25-1 to TRBJ2-1; 8 positions agree with TRBD2. After removal of 6 bases from V and 9 bases from J, the junction contained 7 bases not matched to a gene. The CDR3 length is 13 residues. Per germline, CDR1 MGHDK and CDR2 SYGVNS.

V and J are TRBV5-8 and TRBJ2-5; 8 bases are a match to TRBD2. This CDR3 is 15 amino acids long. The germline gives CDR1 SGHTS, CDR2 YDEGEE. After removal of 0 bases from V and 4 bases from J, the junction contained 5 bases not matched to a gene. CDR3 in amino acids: CASSLGLAGSETQYF. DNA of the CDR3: TGTGCCAGCAGCTTGGGGTTAGCGGGATCAGAGACCCAGTACTTC.

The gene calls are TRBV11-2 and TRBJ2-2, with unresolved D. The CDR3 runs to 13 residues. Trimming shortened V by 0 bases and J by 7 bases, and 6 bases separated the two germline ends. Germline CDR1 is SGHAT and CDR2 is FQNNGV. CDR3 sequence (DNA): TGTGCCAGCAGCTTAGATTTAGTCGGGGAGCTGTTTTTT. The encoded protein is CASSLDLVGELFF.

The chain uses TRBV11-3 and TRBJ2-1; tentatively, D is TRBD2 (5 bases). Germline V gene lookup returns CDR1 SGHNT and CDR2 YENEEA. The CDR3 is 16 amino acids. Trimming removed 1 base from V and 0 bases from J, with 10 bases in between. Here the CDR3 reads CASSLGVASSYNEQFF. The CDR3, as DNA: TGTGCCAGCAGCTTAGGGGTAGCGAGCTCCTACAATGAGCAGTTCTTC.

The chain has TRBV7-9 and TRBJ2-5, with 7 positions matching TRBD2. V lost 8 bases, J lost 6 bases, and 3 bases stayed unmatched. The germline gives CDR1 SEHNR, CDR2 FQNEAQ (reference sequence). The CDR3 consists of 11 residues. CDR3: CASWGGKTQYF. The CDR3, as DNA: TGTGCCAGCTGGGGGGGGAAGACCCAGTACTTC.

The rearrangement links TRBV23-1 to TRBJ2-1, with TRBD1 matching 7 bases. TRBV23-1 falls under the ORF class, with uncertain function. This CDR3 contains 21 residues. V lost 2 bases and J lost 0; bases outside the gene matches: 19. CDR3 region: CASSQIPAPGQATHSYNEQFF. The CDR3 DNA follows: TGCGCCAGCAGTCAAATCCCCGCCCCCGGACAGGCTACTCACTCCTACAATGAGCAGTTCTTC.

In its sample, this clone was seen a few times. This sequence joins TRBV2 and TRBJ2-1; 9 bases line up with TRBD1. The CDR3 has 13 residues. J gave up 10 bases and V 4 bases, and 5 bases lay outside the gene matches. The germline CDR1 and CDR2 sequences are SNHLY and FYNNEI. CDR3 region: CASSGDRAVEQFF. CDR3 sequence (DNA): TGTGCCAGCAGTGGGGACAGGGCAGTAGAGCAGTTCTTC.

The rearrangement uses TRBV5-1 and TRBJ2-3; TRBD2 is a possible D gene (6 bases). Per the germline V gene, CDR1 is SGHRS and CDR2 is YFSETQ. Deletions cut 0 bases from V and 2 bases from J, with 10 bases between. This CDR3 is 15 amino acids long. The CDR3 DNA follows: TGCGCCAGCAGCTTGGCCATGCGGGACACAGATACGCAGTATTTT. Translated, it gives CASSLAMRDTDTQYF.

The CDR3 sequence is CASSLSGPTNTEAFF. The CDR3 DNA sequence: TGCGCCAGCAGCTTGAGTGGGCCAACGAACACTGAAGCTTTCTTT. This sequence joins TRBV5-1 and TRBJ1-1; no definite D call. Germline values: CDR1 SGHRS, CDR2 YFSETQ. The V end lost 1 base, the J end lost 1 base, and 11 bases lay between the germline ends. CDR3 length: 15 residues. Full variable domain (remainder filled in from reference TRBV5-1 and TRBJ1-1): KAGVTQTPRYLIKTRGQQVTLSCSPISGHRSVSWYQQTPGQGLQFLFEYFSETQRNKGNFPGRFSGRQFSNSRSEMNVSTLELGDSALYLCASSLSGPTNTEAFFGQGTRLTVV.

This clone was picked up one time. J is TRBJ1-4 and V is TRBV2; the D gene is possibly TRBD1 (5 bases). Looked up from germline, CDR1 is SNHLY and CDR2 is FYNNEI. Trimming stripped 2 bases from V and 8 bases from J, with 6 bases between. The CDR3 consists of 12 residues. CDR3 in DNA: TGTGCCAGCAGTGAACAGGGAGAAAAACTGTTTTTT. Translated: CASSEQGEKLFF.

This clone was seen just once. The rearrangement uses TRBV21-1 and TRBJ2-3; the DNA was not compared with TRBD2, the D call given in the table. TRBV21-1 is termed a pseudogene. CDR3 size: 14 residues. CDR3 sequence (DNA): TGTGCCAGCAGCGGAAGGGACTCCCTCCACACGCAGTATTTT. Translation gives CASSGRDSLHTQYF.

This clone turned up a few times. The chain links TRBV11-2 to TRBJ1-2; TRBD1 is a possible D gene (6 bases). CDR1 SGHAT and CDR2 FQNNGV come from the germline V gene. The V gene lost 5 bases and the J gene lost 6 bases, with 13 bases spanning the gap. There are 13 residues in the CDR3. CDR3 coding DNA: TGTGCCAGCAGCCCACAGGGAAGGAATGGCTACACCTTC. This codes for CASSPQGRNGYTF.

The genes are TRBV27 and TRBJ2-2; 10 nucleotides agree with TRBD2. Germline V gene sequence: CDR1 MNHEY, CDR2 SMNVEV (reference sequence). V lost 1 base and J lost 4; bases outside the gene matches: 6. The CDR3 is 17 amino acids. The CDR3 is CASSLFSSGSFTGELFF. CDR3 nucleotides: TGTGCCAGCAGTTTATTTTCTAGCGGGAGTTTCACCGGGGAGCTGTTTTTT.

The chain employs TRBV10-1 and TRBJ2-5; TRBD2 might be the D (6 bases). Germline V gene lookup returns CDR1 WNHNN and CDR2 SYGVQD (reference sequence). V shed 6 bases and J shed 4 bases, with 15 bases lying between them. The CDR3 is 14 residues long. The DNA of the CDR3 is TGCGCCAGCAGCCGGGGGTTAGGAGGAGAGACCCAGTACTTC. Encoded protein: CASSRGLGGETQYF.

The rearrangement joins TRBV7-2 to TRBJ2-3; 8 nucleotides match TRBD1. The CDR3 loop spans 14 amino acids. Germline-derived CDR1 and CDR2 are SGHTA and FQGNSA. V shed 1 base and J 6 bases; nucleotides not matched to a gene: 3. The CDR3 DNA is TGTGCCAGCAGCTTAGGGACAGGGCGGGATACGCAGTATTTT. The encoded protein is CASSLGTGRDTQYF.

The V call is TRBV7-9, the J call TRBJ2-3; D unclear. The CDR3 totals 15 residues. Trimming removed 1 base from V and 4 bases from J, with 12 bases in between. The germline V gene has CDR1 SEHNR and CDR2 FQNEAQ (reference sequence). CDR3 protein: CASSLDQSHPDTQYF. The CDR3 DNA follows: TGTGCCAGCAGCTTAGATCAGTCTCATCCAGATACGCAGTATTTT. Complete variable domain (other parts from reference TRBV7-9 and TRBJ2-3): DTGVSQNPRHKITKRGQNVTFRCDPISEHNRLYWYRQTLGQGPEFLTYFQNEAQLEKSRLLSDRFSAERPKGSFSTLEIQRTEQGDSAMYLCASSLDQSHPDTQYFGPGTRLTVL.

CDR3 protein: CSVGTGNQPQHF. The CDR3, as DNA: TGCAGCGTGGGAACAGGGAATCAGCCCCAGCATTTT. The chain carries TRBV29-1 and TRBJ1-5; D is perhaps TRBD1 (6 bases). The CDR3 consists of 12 residues. The germline V gene has CDR1 SQVTM and CDR2 ANQGSEA. V lost 6 bases to trimming and J lost 4 bases, with 10 bases between them.

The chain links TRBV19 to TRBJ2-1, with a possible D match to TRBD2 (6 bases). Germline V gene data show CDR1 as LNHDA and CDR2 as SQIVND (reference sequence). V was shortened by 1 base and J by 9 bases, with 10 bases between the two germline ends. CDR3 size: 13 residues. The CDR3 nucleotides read TGTGCCAGTAGTATAGTTGTGGGGGGTGAGCAGTTCTTC. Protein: CASSIVVGGEQFF.